The T cell receptor beta chain under discussion was sequenced for a study of T cells in Graves' hyperthyroidism and ophthalmopathy. About the study: Blood was drawn when the patient was first diagnosed and still untreated.

The CDR3 regions of TCR beta were amplified from RNA transcripts. RT-PCR in the first round (using the HTBI primer set) targeted the TCR CDR3. TCRdb processed the multiplex PCR reads anew with MiXCR; each CDR3 protein has one entry. The table lists roughly 700,000 distinct CDR3 sequences, about 15% of them singletons, with 10% in the top ten. The J segment lost 7 bases and the V segment lost 6 bases, leaving 10 bases of the junction unmatched. The CDR3 is 15 residues long. The table lists this clonotype with a few counts. Clinical symptoms, serum thyroxine and TRAb, thyroid ultrasound and orbital computed tomography together formed the diagnostic basis. The authors took PBMCs from 8.5 to 10 ml fresh peripheral blood.

The chain links TRBV12-3 or TRBV12-4 to TRBJ1-5; 9 bases align to TRBD1. Source material: blood. The sequence was collected from a woman aged 18-29 years with Graves' hyperthyroidism. Written as DNA, the CDR3 is TGTGCCAGCAGCCTTCCGGGACAGGGATACCAGCCCCAGCATTTT. Translating gives CASSLPGQGYQPQHF.